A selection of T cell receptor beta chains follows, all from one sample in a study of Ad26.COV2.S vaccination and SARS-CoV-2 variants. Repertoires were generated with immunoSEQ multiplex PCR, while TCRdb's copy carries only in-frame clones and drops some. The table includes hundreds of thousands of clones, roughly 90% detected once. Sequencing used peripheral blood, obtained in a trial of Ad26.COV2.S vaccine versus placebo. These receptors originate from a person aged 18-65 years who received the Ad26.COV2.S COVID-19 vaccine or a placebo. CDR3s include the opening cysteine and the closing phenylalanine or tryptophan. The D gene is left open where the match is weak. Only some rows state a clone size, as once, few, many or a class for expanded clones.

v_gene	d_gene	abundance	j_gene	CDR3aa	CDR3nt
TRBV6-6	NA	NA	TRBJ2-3	CASREGVDTQYF	TGTGCCAGCAGAGAGGGTGTAGATACGCAGTATTTT
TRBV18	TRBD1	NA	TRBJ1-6	CASSPRLPGQYNSPLHF	TGTGCCAGCTCACCTCGCCTTCCGGGACAGTATAATTCACCCCTCCACTTT
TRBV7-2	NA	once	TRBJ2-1	CASSMSGSSYNEQFF	TGTGCCAGCAGCATGAGCGGTAGCTCCTACAATGAGCAGTTCTTC
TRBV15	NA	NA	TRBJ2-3	CATSRAGYTDTQYF	TGTGCCACCAGCAGAGCGGGGTACACAGATACGCAGTATTTT
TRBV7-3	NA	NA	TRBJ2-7	CASSLTAGHPYEQYF	TGTGCCAGCAGCTTAACGGCGGGACACCCCTACGAGCAGTACTTC
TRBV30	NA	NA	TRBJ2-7	CAPCGRWGYEQYF	TGTGCCCCCTGTGGCAGGTGGGGTTACGAGCAGTACTTC
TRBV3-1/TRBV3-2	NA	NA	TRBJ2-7	CASSQPTLGSGEQYF	TGTGCCAGCAGCCAACCTACCTTGGGGTCCGGGGAGCAGTACTTC
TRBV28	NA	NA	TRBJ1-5	CAGHLEGQPQHF	TGTGCCGGCCATTTAGAGGGTCAGCCCCAGCATTTT
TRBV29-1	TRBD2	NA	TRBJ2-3	CSVVTSGADTQYF	TGCAGCGTTGTTACTAGCGGTGCAGATACGCAGTATTTT
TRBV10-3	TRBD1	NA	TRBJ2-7	CAIRGTGGGGEQYF	TGTGCCATCAGGGGTACAGGGGGCGGGGGCGAGCAGTACTTC
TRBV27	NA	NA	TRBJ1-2	CASSLTFGGYGYTF	TGTGCCAGCAGTTTAACTTTCGGGGGCTATGGCTACACCTTC
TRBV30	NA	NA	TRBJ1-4	CAWSVGQGNEKLFF	TGTGCCTGGAGTGTGGGGCAGGGAAATGAAAAACTGTTTTTT
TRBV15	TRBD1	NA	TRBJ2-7	CATSRTGTSRYEQYF	TGTGCCACCAGTCGGACAGGGACCTCCAGGTACGAGCAGTACTTC
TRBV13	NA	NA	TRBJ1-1	CASSSRPAGVAFF	TGTGCCAGCAGCTCCCGACCCGCCGGTGTCGCTTTCTTT
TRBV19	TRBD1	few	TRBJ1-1	CASSTTGKTEAFF	TGTGCCAGTAGTACGACAGGGAAAACTGAAGCTTTCTTT
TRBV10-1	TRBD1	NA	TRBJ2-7	CATKTGVTYEQYF	TGCGCCACCAAGACAGGGGTGACCTACGAGCAGTACTTC
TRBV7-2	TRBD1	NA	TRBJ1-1	CASQRTGRTTEAFF	TGTGCCAGCCAGAGGACAGGGCGAACCACTGAAGCTTTCTTT
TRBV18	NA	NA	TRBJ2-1	CASSLLDPVASGEQFF	TGTGCCAGCTCACTCCTGGACCCGGTGGCCTCTGGTGAGCAGTTCTTC
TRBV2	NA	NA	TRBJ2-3	CASKGPGDTQYF	TGTGCCAGCAAGGGACCTGGAGATACGCAGTATTTT
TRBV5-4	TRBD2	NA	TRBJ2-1	CASSLAGTNSYNEQFF	TGTGCCAGCAGCTTGGCCGGGACTAACTCCTACAATGAGCAGTTCTTC
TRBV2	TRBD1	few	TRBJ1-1	CASRGGQGWTEAFF	TGTGCCAGCAGGGGAGGACAGGGTTGGACTGAAGCTTTCTTT
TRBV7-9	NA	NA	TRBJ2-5	CASSSLGSQYF	TGTGCCAGCAGCTCCTTAGGTTCCCAGTACTTC